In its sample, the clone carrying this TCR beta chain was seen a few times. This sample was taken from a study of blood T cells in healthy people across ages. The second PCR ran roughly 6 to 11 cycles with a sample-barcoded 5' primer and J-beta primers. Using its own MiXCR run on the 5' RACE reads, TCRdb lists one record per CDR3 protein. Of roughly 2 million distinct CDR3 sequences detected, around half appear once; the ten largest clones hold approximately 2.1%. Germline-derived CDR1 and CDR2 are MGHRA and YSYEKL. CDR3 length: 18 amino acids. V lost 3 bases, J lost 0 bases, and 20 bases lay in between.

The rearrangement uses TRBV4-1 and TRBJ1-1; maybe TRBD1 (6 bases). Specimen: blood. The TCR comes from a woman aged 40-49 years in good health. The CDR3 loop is CASSHGGRGQRMNTEAFF. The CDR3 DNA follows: TGCGCCAGCAGCCATGGCGGCCGGGGACAACGCATGAACACTGAAGCTTTCTTT.